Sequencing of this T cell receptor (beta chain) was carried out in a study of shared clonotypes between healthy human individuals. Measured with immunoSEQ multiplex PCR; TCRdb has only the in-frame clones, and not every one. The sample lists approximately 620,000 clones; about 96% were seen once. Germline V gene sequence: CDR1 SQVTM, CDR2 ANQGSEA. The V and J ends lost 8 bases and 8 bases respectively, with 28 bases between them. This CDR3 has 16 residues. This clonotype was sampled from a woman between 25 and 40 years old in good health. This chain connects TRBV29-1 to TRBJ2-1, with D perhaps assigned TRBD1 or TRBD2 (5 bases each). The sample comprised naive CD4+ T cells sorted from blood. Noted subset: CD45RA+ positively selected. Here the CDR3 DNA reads TGCAGCTCCCAACCCCCAGACGGCCTCCTGGGGGATGAGCAGTTCTTC. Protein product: CSSQPPDGLLGDEQFF.